Shown below are 3 T cell receptor beta chains from a single sample sequenced in a study of radiotherapy plus CTLA-4 blockade in lung cancer. Libraries were prepared by immunoSEQ multiplex PCR; TCRdb keeps only in-frame clonotypes and omits some of them. The sample gives 35,000 to 45,000 clones, roughly 80% of which show up once; 2.6% is in the top ten. The sequencing used peripheral blood, collected from a patient treated with radiotherapy plus ipilimumab. Source of these receptors: a human donor with non-small cell lung cancer whose response to radiotherapy plus ipilimumab could not be evaluated.

This clone was recorded a few times. This sequence joins TRBV6-5 and TRBJ2-1; perhaps TRBD2 as D (5 bases). The CDR3 runs to 12 residues. The germline V gene encodes CDR1 MNHEY and CDR2 SVGAGI. Deletions cut 3 bases from V and 8 bases from J, with 8 bases between. The CDR3 DNA reads as TGTGCCAGCAGTTATGGAGGACATGAGCAGTTCTTC. It specifies CASSYGGHEQFF.

The chain carries TRBV7-3 and TRBJ2-3; D possibly corresponds to TRBD2 (6 bases). The CDR3 runs to 15 residues. With 4 bases removed from V and 2 bases from J, the gap between germline ends came to 13 bases. The germline CDR1 and CDR2 sequences are SGHTA and FQGTGA. CDR3 DNA: TGTGCCAGCAGCTCTCGAGCGGGCCCCACAGATACGCAGTATTTT. Protein sequence: CASSSRAGPTDTQYF. The full variable domain, in which reference TRBV7-3 and TRBJ2-3 provide the parts outside the CDR3, is GAGVSQTPSNKVTEKGKYVELRCDPISGHTALYWYRQSLGQGPEFLIYFQGTGAADDSGLPNDRFFAVRPEGSVSTLKIQRTERGDSAVYLCASSSRAGPTDTQYFGPGTRLTVL.

There are a few counts of this clone. The V and J genes are TRBV28 and TRBJ1-5; D possibly corresponds to TRBD1 (6 bases). Germline V CDR1 and CDR2: MDHEN, SYDVKM. This CDR3 has 16 residues. Trimming pared 7 bases from V and 9 bases from J, leaving 25 bases between. CDR3 sequence: CASTIGIRGAGTPQHF. CDR3 DNA sequence: TGTGCCAGCACTATAGGGATCAGGGGCGCGGGTACGCCCCAGCATTTT.